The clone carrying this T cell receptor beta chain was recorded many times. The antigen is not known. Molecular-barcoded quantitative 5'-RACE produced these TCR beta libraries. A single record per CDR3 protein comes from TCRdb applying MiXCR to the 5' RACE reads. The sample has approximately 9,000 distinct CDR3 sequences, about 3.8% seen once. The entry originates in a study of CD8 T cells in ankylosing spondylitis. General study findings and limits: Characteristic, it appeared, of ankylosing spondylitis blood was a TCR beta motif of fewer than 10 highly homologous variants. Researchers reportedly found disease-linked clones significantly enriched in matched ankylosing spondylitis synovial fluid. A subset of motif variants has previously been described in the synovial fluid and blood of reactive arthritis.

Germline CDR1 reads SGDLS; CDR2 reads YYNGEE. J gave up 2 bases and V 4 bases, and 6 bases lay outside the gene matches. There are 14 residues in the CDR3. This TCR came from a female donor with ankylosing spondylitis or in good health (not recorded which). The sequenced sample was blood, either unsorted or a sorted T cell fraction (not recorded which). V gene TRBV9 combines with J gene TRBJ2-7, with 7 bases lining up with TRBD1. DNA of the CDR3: TGTGCCAGCAGCCCCCGGGACAGAACCTACGAGCAGTACTTC. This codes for CASSPRDRTYEQYF.